This T cell receptor beta chain appears in the sequencing data of a study of cytomegalovirus exposure and HLA in healthy donors (dated by TCRdb to the late 2010s). About the full investigation: In an earlier analysis of 450 to 750 of the donors, around 290 Gb of sequence data and approximately 100 million unique TCR beta sequences from about 180 million T cells were reported. The T cell repertoires of under 700 subjects were profiled by immunosequencing and related to cytomegalovirus serostatus. A later genetic analysis used genome-wide SNP genotypes for about 60% of the roughly 700 donors, treating that subset as a discovery cohort. HLA typing included class I and class II loci at four-digit resolution. High-throughput TCR immunosequencing, statistical association of individual TCRs with disease status, and machine learning were combined to predict cytomegalovirus infection status. Approximately 310 gigabases of sequencing data and around 80 million unique TCR sequences made up an early release that covered nearly 650 HLA-typed donors. Among some 400 genotyped donors of the cohort, an average of approximately 240,000 unique TCR beta nucleotide sequences was sequenced per donor, of which about 18% were non-productive. Along with the approximately 700-subject first cohort, a separate validation cohort of approximately 110 different subjects was used. Every discovery cohort repertoire had been produced on one sequencing platform. Typing coverage varied by locus: roughly 629-630 donors for A, B, C, DRB1 and DQB1; approximately 500 for DQA1; some 610 for DPA1; 400 to 480 for DPB1. The study aimed to test whether signatures of past pathogen exposure could be identified by cataloging public T cell receptors. Alongside the repertoire data, information on donor age, sex, ethnicity and CMV serostatus was compiled. A later analysis re-examined previously published TCR beta repertoires from more than 600 donors and added high-resolution HLA genotyping to investigate patterns of TCR occurrence. A handful of DR-DQ haplotypes were handled as single units for association and clustering because linkage in the cohort was strong. The genetic ancestry cluster associated with self-reported Caucasian donors included around 76% of the approximately 430 genotyped donors. Rather than using new phenotypic data, the later analysis identified candidate immune exposures from TCR beta sequences and from how often those sequences occurred across donors. In an earlier analysis of 587 of the donors, high-throughput TCR beta sequencing was used to judge whether each TCR beta V gene segment behaved as functional or pseudogenic. General conclusions and limits of the study: In a later analysis, most CMV-associated TCR beta chains were found to appear HLA-restricted, with HLA associations seemingly driven largely by CMV exposure. Because HLA typing was missing for some donors at each locus, association tests included only the typed subset. Immune exposure information for the cohort was limited to CMV serostatus. Compared with equally common non-associated chains, HLA-associated TCR beta chains in a later analysis were more clonally expanded and had lower generation probabilities. Broadly in line with IMGT annotations, most TCR beta V segments showed up in productive rearrangements about 90% or about 30% of the time in an earlier analysis of approximately 600 of the donors. In the study, 150 to 200 TCR beta chains were listed as associated with cytomegalovirus. When HLA alleles, especially DR and DQ, strongly co-occurred, attributing TCR associations to individual alleles was difficult. In vitro tests confirmed that a few of the cytomegalovirus-associated TCR beta chains recognize cytomegalovirus antigens. Several of the top co-occurrence clusters appeared to be linked to parvovirus B19, influenza, CMV and Epstein-Barr virus, according to a later analysis. A group of highly shared sequence variants was considered likely to be a technical artifact of the sequencing pipeline. Most TCR sequences were observed very rarely across donors, whereas some public TCRs were present in many individuals. The earlier analysis of approximately 540 of the donors excluded 15 to 20 rarely observed V segments, including chromosome 9 orphons, because counts were too low. In a later genetic analysis, a missense DCLRE1C variant was associated with V-gene and J-gene trimming of TCR beta chains, and the association was replicated in an independent cohort. Presence/absence analyses assumed roughly uniform sequencing depth across donors, an assumption that may not hold. In this cohort, only TCR beta chains were sequenced, and detectable features were limited by the absence of alpha or paired-chain data. A later analysis found that TCR association rates varied across HLA loci, with DRB1 alleles showing the most associated TCRs and HLA-C alleles the fewest. A further reported finding was that TCR beta sequences accurately predicted the HLA-A and HLA-B alleles for most subjects in the first cohort. The authors suggested that the approach could potentially be extended to other disease states and immunological phenotypes. Cytomegalovirus status was reported to be diagnosed by the classifier with high specificity and sensitivity in both the original and validation cohorts. A later genetic analysis reported fewer N-insertions in productive TCRs among donors in an Asian-associated ancestry cluster than the roughly 650-donor mean. Correlated functional status among segregating V segments might reflect linkage disequilibrium, but an unknown experimental factor could not be ruled out. In a later analysis, over 15,000 TCR beta sequences were associated with specific HLA alleles at a false discovery rate of 0.05.

Library prep was done by the immunoSEQ multiplex PCR assay. For the multiplex PCR, a mixture combining 60 forward primers for TCR Vbeta segments and 13 reverse primers for TCR Jbeta segments was used. The CDR3 region of rearranged TCR beta genes was amplified from genomic DNA with a multiplex PCR assay. On the Illumina HiSeq System, the amplified TCR beta libraries were sequenced as 87-base-pair reads. Turning to the authors' computational methods: A later analysis tallied 75 million to 95 million unique TCR beta chains across the 600 to 700 repertoires, and roughly 11 million of those chains were shared by two or more donors. A nearest-neighbor algorithm error-corrected the raw reads and collapsed the reads into unique sequences, merging closely related sequences to remove PCR and sequencing errors. CDR3 sequences were aligned to IMGT reference sequences to assign V, D and J gene segments. Each retained sequence needed at least a six-nucleotide match to both a V gene segment and a J gene segment. Rearrangements were classified as productive when the CDR3 lacked stop codons and remained in frame with V and J, and all other rearrangements were classified as non-productive. CDR3 was defined by IMGT convention, running from the second conserved V-encoded cysteine to the conserved J-encoded phenylalanine. In an earlier analysis of some 550 of the donors, sequences lacking an unambiguous match to a single V gene segment were excluded. An earlier analysis of fewer than 750 of the donors classified V segments as functional when productive rearrangements were above 56.7% and as segregating when the standard deviation between donors was above 5%. A statistical classification framework was built to diagnose cytomegalovirus status from the catalog of TCR beta chain sequences. V and J gene assignment, in a later analysis, came from comparing TCR nucleotide sequences with IMGT/GENE-DB human TR gene sequences. The TCRdist pipeline was used in a later analysis to assign CDR3 sequences and most-parsimonious VDJ recombination scenarios. In a later analysis, every TCR beta chain was defined by the combination of its CDR3 amino acid sequence and its V-gene family, and reads without a unique V-gene family were dropped. In a later analysis, nearly 600 highly shared, low-generation-probability nucleotide sequences were removed to address suspected cross-contamination and a sequencing artifact. In a later analysis, a clonal expansion index was calculated for each public chain from normalized within-repertoire ranks of inferred template counts. In a later analysis, generation probabilities were computed using a VDJ recombination model fitted to out-of-frame rearrangements, and the results were checked against IGoR. In a later analysis, hypergeometric tests were used to score TCR-TCR, TCR-HLA and TCR-CMV co-occurrence, with a repertoire-size bias correction applied to TCR pairs. To estimate false discovery rates, a later analysis permuted the HLA or CMV assignments 20 times. A later analysis grouped co-occurring TCRs with DBSCAN, adding TCRdist sequence similarity when clustering within HLA-allele-positive subsets. Repertoires with fewer than 30,000 or more than 120,000 public chains, plus five repertoires with anomalous nucleotide sharing, were excluded from co-occurrence clustering. TCRdb holds this immuneACCESS table with in-frame rearrangements only. Some clones are missing; in checked studies, unresolved V genes explain under half, and the rest has no known cause. D and trimming come from the DNA, and the V and J calls and clone size come from that table. Within this sample are about 130,000 clones, with 82% of them counted one time only. Approximately 2.8% of the sample is held by the ten biggest clonotypes.

The cohort consisted of some 670 healthy bone marrow donors. At the time of sampling, all cohort members were nominally healthy, though unrecorded immune exposures were likely present. The donor tested CMV seronegative, placing the donor among the 350 or so seronegative members of the cohort. A peripheral blood sample was provided by each donor, and peripheral blood mononuclear cells were used for TCR beta sequencing. The Qiagen DNeasy Blood Extraction Kit was used to extract genomic DNA from the blood cell samples. This clone has a handful of counts. This clone's antigen is unknown. No base qualities exist here, and no much larger clone lies one base off it. This clonotype originated in a boy younger than 10 in good health and CMV-seronegative. Source material: PBMCs.

CDR3 region: CASSYFARMTDTQYF. The nucleotide sequence is given as TGTGCCAGCAGTTACTTCGCGAGAATGACAGATACGCAGTATTTT. The rearrangement combines TRBV6-5 with TRBJ2-3; the D gene remains uncertain. Trimming at the junction amounts to 1 base on V and 3 bases on J, and the germline ends lie 11 bases apart. CDR1 MNHEY and CDR2 SVGAGI are derived from the germline V gene. From the cysteine through the phenylalanine, the CDR3 covers 15 amino acids. Here the CDR3 DNA is all that survives: 45 bases in frame from base 1.